This T cell receptor beta chain came from a study of T cell responses to AZD1222 COVID-19 vaccine. Study-wide results and caveats: Repertoires were collected only later (after the peak T cell response had occurred). Donors were largely white British and mainly female; clonal diversity was possibly underestimated. Two doses of AZD1222 preceded a rise in Spike-specific TCR breadth and depth.

Notes on this clone: The antigen is undetermined.

The method was immunoSEQ multiplex PCR; TCRdb's version includes in-frame clones alone and lacks a portion of them. The sample lists about 150,000 clones, about nine tenths occurring once. The CDR3 totals 16 residues. V was trimmed by 6 bases and J by 2 bases, leaving 16 bases between them. CDR1 LNHDA and CDR2 SQIVND come from the germline V gene (reference sequence). The receptor's source is an adult in good health. The chain carries TRBV19 and TRBJ1-4, with D possibly matching TRBD1 (6 bases). The specimen comprised peripheral blood, sampled on day 0 of MenACWY control vaccination. The chain's CDR3 is CASRTGRGGTNEKLFF. CDR3 DNA sequence: TGTGCCAGTAGAACCGGACGGGGGGGCACTAATGAAAAACTGTTTTTT.